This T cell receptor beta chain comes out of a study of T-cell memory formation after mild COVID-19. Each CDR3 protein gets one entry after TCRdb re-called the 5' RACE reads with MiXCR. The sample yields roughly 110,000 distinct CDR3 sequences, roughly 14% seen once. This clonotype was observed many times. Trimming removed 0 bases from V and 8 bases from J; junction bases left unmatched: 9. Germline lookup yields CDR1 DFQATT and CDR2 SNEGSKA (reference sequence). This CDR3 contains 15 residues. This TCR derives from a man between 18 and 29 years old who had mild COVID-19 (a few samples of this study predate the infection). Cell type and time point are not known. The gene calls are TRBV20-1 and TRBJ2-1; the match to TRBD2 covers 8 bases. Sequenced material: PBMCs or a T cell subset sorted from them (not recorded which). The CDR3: CSARDTGGAVDEQFF. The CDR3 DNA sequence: TGCAGTGCTAGAGATACCGGGGGGGCCGTCGATGAGCAGTTCTTC.